The clone carrying this T cell receptor beta chain was seen only a few times. TCRdb independently ran MiXCR on the 5' RACE reads; one entry per CDR3 protein. The data show more than 400,000 distinct CDR3 sequences, with roughly 15% seen just once and roughly 0.46% held by the top ten. This sample was taken from a study of identical twins. This CDR3 has 13 amino acids. Per germline, CDR1 SGHVS and CDR2 FQNEAQ. V was clipped by 4 bases and J by 15 bases; unmatched bases: 11. The sample also formed part of further work on yellow fever vaccine responses in identical twins.

The sequence derives from a woman aged 18-29 years in good health. The V call is TRBV7-8, the J call TRBJ2-1; 8 bases map to TRBD2. Sequencing was done on a sample of CD4+ T cells sorted from blood. The CDR3 coding sequence is TGTGCCAGCAGCTCTCCCTGGACTAGCAAACTGTTCTTC. Its translation is CASSSPWTSKLFF.